This TCR beta chain was recovered during a study of multiple sclerosis patients with progressive multifocal leukoencephalopathy. TCRdb's table, derived via immunoSEQ multiplex PCR, lists solely in-frame clones and lacks some. The top ten clones hold about 3.3% of a sample with some 31,000 clones, roughly 87% of them seen once. Noted time point: time of PML onset. Every listed patient previously received interferon beta; all PML patients were women. At PML onset, T3 blood samples were taken. The CDR3 has 14 amino acids. CDR1 SGHDT and CDR2 YYEEEE come from the germline V gene. V was cut by 6 bases and J by 5 bases, with 15 bases left in between.

The chain employs TRBV5-6 and TRBJ2-1, with D possibly being TRBD1 or TRBD2 (6 bases each). The sequence was collected from a human donor with progressive multifocal leukoencephalopathy. Sequenced material: PBMCs, taken from a patient treated with natalizumab. The CDR3 loop reads CASNLGGSHNEQFF. The CDR3 DNA reads TGTGCCAGCAACCTAGGGGGGAGCCACAATGAGCAGTTCTTC.